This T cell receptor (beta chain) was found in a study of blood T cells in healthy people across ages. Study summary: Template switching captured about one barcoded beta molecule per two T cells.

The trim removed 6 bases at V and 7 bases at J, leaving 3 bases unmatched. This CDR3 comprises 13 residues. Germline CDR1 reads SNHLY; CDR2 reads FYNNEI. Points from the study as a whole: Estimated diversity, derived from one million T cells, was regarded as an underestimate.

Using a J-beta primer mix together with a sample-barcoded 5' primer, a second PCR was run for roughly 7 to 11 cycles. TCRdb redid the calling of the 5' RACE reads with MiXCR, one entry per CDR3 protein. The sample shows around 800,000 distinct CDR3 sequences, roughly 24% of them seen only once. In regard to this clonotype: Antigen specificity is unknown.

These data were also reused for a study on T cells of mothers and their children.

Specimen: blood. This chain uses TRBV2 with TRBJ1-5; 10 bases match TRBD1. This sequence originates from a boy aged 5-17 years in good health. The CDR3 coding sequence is TGTGCCAGCAGGGACAGGGGGGAACAGCCCCAGCATTTT. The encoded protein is CASRDRGEQPQHF.